Listed below are T cell receptor beta chains from one sample, sequenced in a study of shared clonotypes between healthy human individuals. Assay used: immunoSEQ multiplex PCR; TCRdb lists only in-frame clones, some missing. The sample holds roughly 2,000,000 clones; about 95% are singletons and the top ten take roughly 1%. Source material: naive CD8+ T cells sorted from blood. The receptors shown here come from a man aged 18-30 years in good health. The CDR3 runs from the conserved cysteine through the conserved F or W. D genes are given only for firm matches. Clone size is stated in some rows and not others, as once, few, many or a class when expanded.

CDR3nt	CDR3aa	abundance	d_gene	j_gene	v_gene
TGTGCCAGTAGTATTATAGCGGGAGGGGACGAGCAGTACTTC	CASSIIAGGDEQYF	-	TRBD2	TRBJ2-7	TRBV19
TGTGCCAGCAGCGGATCAGGACCCCTAGTAGGCTACACCTTC	CASSGSGPLVGYTF	-	-	TRBJ1-2	TRBV9
TGTGCCAGCAGTTACTCGAGAGACTCCACCTACGAGCAGTACTTC	CASSYSRDSTYEQYF	-	-	TRBJ2-7	TRBV6-5
TGTGCCAGCAGCTTAGGGCCCCTCTACGAGCAGTACTTC	CASSLGPLYEQYF	-	-	TRBJ2-7	TRBV11-2
TGCGCCAGCAGCCAAGAAGGGTCCCCTATTTACGAGCAGTACTTC	CASSQEGSPIYEQYF	-	-	TRBJ2-7	TRBV4-1
TGTGCCAGCAGTTTAGGGGCCTCCTACGAGCAGTACTTC	CASSLGASYEQYF	few	-	TRBJ2-7	TRBV27
TGCAGCGTTTCTGGCGGGAGCTTTATTTCCTACGAGCAGTACTTC	CSVSGGSFISYEQYF	-	TRBD2	TRBJ2-7	TRBV29-1
TGTGCCAGCAGTTTAGAACAGGCGAGCTACGAGCAGTACTTC	CASSLEQASYEQYF	-	-	TRBJ2-7	TRBV27
TGTGCCAGCAGCTCGTCGGAGGACATTAATGAAAAACTGTTTTTT	CASSSSEDINEKLFF	-	-	TRBJ1-4	TRBV5-6
TGCGCCAGCAGGGTTAGCGGGGACTACGAGCAGTACTTC	CASRVSGDYEQYF	-	TRBD2	TRBJ2-7	TRBV5-1
TGTGCCAGCAGCTTACCTCCCCCGGATACGCAGTATTTT	CASSLPPPDTQYF	-	-	TRBJ2-3	TRBV11-3
TGTGCCAGCAGCCCGAGCGAGGATATATCCTACGAGCAGTACTTC	CASSPSEDISYEQYF	-	-	TRBJ2-7	TRBV9
TGCAGCGTTCGGACAGGAAACTCCTACGAGCAGTACTTC	CSVRTGNSYEQYF	-	TRBD1	TRBJ2-7	TRBV29-1
TGCGCCAGCAGGAGGGGCCCGTTAGGCGGAGAGACCCAGTACTTC	CASRRGPLGGETQYF	-	-	TRBJ2-5	TRBV10-2
TGTGCCAGCAGCTTTCCACCCGAGAGTCCAGATACGCAGTATTTT	CASSFPPESPDTQYF	-	-	TRBJ2-3	TRBV7-9
TGCGCCAGCAGCCAGGTATCGGCAGGGGACGAGCAGTACTTC	CASSQVSAGDEQYF	-	-	TRBJ2-7	TRBV4-1
TGTGCCAGCAGCCCTAGCGGGAGTGGTTACGAGCAGTACTTC	CASSPSGSGYEQYF	-	TRBD2	TRBJ2-7	TRBV6-5
TGTGCCAGCAGTGTTGATCTTTCCGTAGAGACCCAGTACTTC	CASSVDLSVETQYF	-	-	TRBJ2-5	TRBV2
TGCAGCGTTGTACAGGGAGCTTCGAACACCGGGGAGCTGTTTTTT	CSVVQGASNTGELFF	once	-	TRBJ2-2	TRBV29-1
TGTGCCAGCAGCTTAGGGTGGGGCTCTGGAAACACCATATATTTT	CASSLGWGSGNTIYF	-	-	TRBJ1-3	TRBV7-9
TGTGCCAGCAGTTTATCTCTACAGGGGACAGATACGCAGTATTTT	CASSLSLQGTDTQYF	-	TRBD1	TRBJ2-3	TRBV27
TGCGCCAGCAGCTTAAGGGTGGCCTACGAGCAGTACTTC	CASSLRVAYEQYF	-	-	TRBJ2-7	TRBV5-1
TGTGCCAGCACCCCGGGCCGTCCCTTTACTAATGAAAAACTGTTTTTT	CASTPGRPFTNEKLFF	-	-	TRBJ1-4	TRBV21-1
TGTGCCAGCAGCTTAAGGTCGGAATCTGAAGCTTTCTTT	CASSLRSESEAFF	-	-	TRBJ1-1	TRBV7-9
TGCGCCAGCAGCCAGTTCGATGAGCAGTTCTTC	CASSQFDEQFF	-	-	TRBJ2-1	TRBV4-1
TGTGCCAGTACCCGGAGCGCGGGGGAGGAGCAGTACTTC	CASTRSAGEEQYF	-	TRBD2	TRBJ2-7	TRBV19
TGCAGCGTTTATCCAACAGGGGGCGCCCCGGGCACAGATACGCAGTATTTT	CSVYPTGGAPGTDTQYF	-	TRBD1	TRBJ2-3	TRBV29-1
TGTGCCTGGAGCCCACAGGGGGGTAGCAATCAGCCCCAGCATTTT	CAWSPQGGSNQPQHF	-	TRBD1	TRBJ1-5	TRBV30
TGTGCCAGCAGCTCCGGGACAGGGTTGAGCTCCTACGAGCAGTACTTC	CASSSGTGLSSYEQYF	-	TRBD1	TRBJ2-7	TRBV7-2
TGTGCCAGCAGTTTTGGACAACCAGAGACAACTAATGAAAAACTGTTTTTT	CASSFGQPETTNEKLFF	-	-	TRBJ1-4	TRBV28
TGTGCCAGCAGCGCCCTGGACAGGACTAATGAAAAACTGTTTTTT	CASSALDRTNEKLFF	-	TRBD1	TRBJ1-4	TRBV7-9
TGCGCCAGCAGCGCTCAGGGGAGTTCTAATTCACCCCTCCACTTT	CASSAQGSSNSPLHF	-	-	TRBJ1-6	TRBV5-1
TGCGCCAGCAGCCAAGCGGGGACAAATGAGCAGTTCTTC	CASSQAGTNEQFF	-	-	TRBJ2-1	TRBV4-3
TGTGCCAGCAGCTTTCTCGGGGGTACAAACACAGATACGCAGTATTTT	CASSFLGGTNTDTQYF	-	-	TRBJ2-3	TRBV7-9
TGTGCCACCAGCAGCAGGTGGGATGAAAAACTGTTTTTT	CATSSRWDEKLFF	-	-	TRBJ1-4	TRBV15
TGTGCCAGCAGCTTCTTGACTGCACCTGAAGCTTTCTTT	CASSFLTAPEAFF	-	-	TRBJ1-1	TRBV7-9
TGCAGCGTTGAGGGCAGGGATAGTCAAACTGAAGCTTTCTTT	CSVEGRDSQTEAFF	once	-	TRBJ1-1	TRBV29-1
TGTGCCAGCAGACTAGCGGGAACCTACGAGCAGTACTTC	CASRLAGTYEQYF	-	TRBD2	TRBJ2-7	TRBV27
TGTGCCAGCAGCATCGGCATCTACGAGCAGTACTTC	CASSIGIYEQYF	once	-	TRBJ2-7	TRBV11-2
TGTGCCAGCAGCTTTGACAGTATGGATGAGCAGTTCTTC	CASSFDSMDEQFF	once	-	TRBJ2-1	TRBV7-6
TGTGCCAGCAGCTTGGGACTGATGTGGGACACCGGGGAGCTGTTTTTT	CASSLGLMWDTGELFF	-	-	TRBJ2-2	TRBV5-6
TGTGCCGCAGGCCCGAGCTCCTACGAGCAGTACTTC	CAAGPSSYEQYF	once	-	TRBJ2-7	TRBV6-5